The 23 T cell receptor beta chains listed next were all sequenced from one sample in a study of beta chain features in type 1 diabetes. Isolated RNA was reverse transcribed in full, so expressed TCRB transcripts were sequenced. The table came from immunoSEQ multiplex PCR; TCRdb's copy has only in-frame clones and leaves some out. The top ten hold 0.02% to 0.025% of the sample, which has about 930,000 clones, 17% seen once. Sequencing input: naive CD4+ T cells from blood. The receptors stem from a woman between 18 and 29 years old in good health.

The chain carries TRBV28 and TRBJ2-7, with 8 positions matching TRBD2. V lost 7 bases to trimming and J lost 1 base; unmatched junction nucleotides: 6. From germline, CDR1 is MDHEN and CDR2 SYDVKM. This CDR3 is 14 amino acids long. The DNA for the CDR3 is TGTGCCAGCACCTCCGGGGGGGGTTCCTACGAGCAGTACTTC. Protein: CASTSGGGSYEQYF. The entire variable domain, with the rest obtained from reference TRBV28 and TRBJ2-7, is as follows: DVKVTQSSRYLVKRTGEKVFLECVQDMDHENMFWYRQDPGLGLRLIYFSYDVKMKEKGDIPEGYSVSREKKERFSLILESASTNQTSMYLCASTSGGGSYEQYFGPGTRLTVT.

This clone was recorded a few times. The chain carries TRBV5-4 and TRBJ1-2, with a weak D call TRBD1 (5 bases). The CDR3 is made up of 14 amino acids. The V and J ends lost 2 bases and 4 bases respectively, with 12 bases between them. Per the germline V gene, CDR1 is SGHNT and CDR2 is YYREEE (reference sequence). For the CDR3, the DNA is TGTGCCAGCAGCTTCGGAGCAGGGAGCTATGGCTACACCTTC. This codes for CASSFGAGSYGYTF.

The rearrangement uses TRBV7-6 and TRBJ2-1, with a tentative D call TRBD1 (5 bases). With 5 bases removed from V and 5 bases from J, the gap between germline ends came to 10 bases. This CDR3 has 13 residues. CDR1 and CDR2 (germline): SGHVS, FNYEAQ. The CDR3, as DNA: TGTGCCAGCAGCCCGAGGACAAACAATGAGCAGTTCTTC. Translation gives CASSPRTNNEQFF.

There are a few counts of this clone. The chain has TRBV11-1 and TRBJ1-2; perhaps TRBD1 as D (5 bases). Germline CDR1 SGHAT, CDR2 FQDESV (reference sequence). This CDR3 spans 13 amino acids. V shed 3 bases and J shed 3 bases, with 8 bases lying between them. The CDR3, as DNA: TGTGCCAGCAGCTTCCCAGGGTACTATGGCTACACCTTC. Protein: CASSFPGYYGYTF.

This clone was picked up a small number of times. Written as DNA, the CDR3 is TGCGCCAGCAGCCAAGTAGGCTTGGTGGGGGGAGGAGAGACCCAGTACTTC. This gives the protein CASSQVGLVGGGETQYF. V and J are TRBV4-1 and TRBJ2-5, with D possibly TRBD2 on 6 matching bases. This CDR3 region has 17 residues. Germline V gene sequence: CDR1 MGHRA, CDR2 YSYEKL. Trimming cost V 1 base and J 4 bases, with 19 bases left between them.

V and J are TRBV20-1 and TRBJ1-5; no firm D call. Germline CDR1 DFQATT, CDR2 SNEGSKA (reference sequence). Trimming shortened V by 1 base and J by 7 bases, and 5 bases separated the two germline ends. The CDR3 runs 11 residues. CDR3: CSARVSQPQHF. In nucleotides, the CDR3 is TGCAGTGCTAGAGTAAGCCAGCCCCAGCATTTT.

This clone appeared a few times. The V and J genes are TRBV6-1 and TRBJ1-1; tentatively, D is TRBD1 (5 bases). The CDR3 has 14 amino acids. Germline CDR1 reads MNHNS; CDR2 reads SASEGT. V gave up 7 bases and J gave up 0 bases, with 12 bases separating them. The CDR3 protein is CASIWGFMNTEAFF. Written as DNA, the CDR3 is TGTGCCAGCATTTGGGGCTTCATGAACACTGAAGCTTTCTTT.

With regard to this clone: In the same sample, other DNA sequences code for this CDR3. The chain carries TRBV28 and TRBJ2-7; 8 bases match TRBD1. The CDR3 is 13 amino acids. V lost 4 bases to trimming and J lost 4 bases; unmatched junction nucleotides: 3. CDR1 and CDR2 from the germline V gene are MDHEN and SYDVKM. CDR3 DNA: TGTGCCAGCAGTTGGACAGGGAGGTACGAGCAGTACTTC. Amino acid sequence: CASSWTGRYEQYF.

This clone was seen only a few times. The gene calls are TRBV23-1 and TRBJ1-5, with D possibly matching TRBD1 (5 bases). TRBV23-1 is designated an ORF whose function remains uncertain. CDR3 length equals 14 residues. With 7 bases removed from V and 0 bases from J, the gap between germline ends came to 10 bases. The CDR3 DNA reads TGCGCCAGCATAGGGGTATATAGCAATCAGCCCCAGCATTTT. This gives the protein CASIGVYSNQPQHF.

The chain couples TRBV7-2 to TRBJ1-1; D ambiguous. CDR1 and CDR2 (germline): SGHTA, FQGNSA. This CDR3 is built from 13 residues. The ends were cut back, 8 bases at V and 1 base at J, with 11 bases in the middle. Here the CDR3 reads CASVLTGNTEAFF. For the CDR3, the DNA is TGTGCCAGCGTCTTAACGGGGAACACTGAAGCTTTCTTT.

The CDR3 is CASSEGTYNEQFF. CDR3 in DNA: TGTGCCAGCAGCGAGGGGACCTACAATGAGCAGTTCTTC. The chain links TRBV11-3 to TRBJ2-1; D is possibly TRBD1 or TRBD2 (5 bases each). Trimming took 5 bases from V and 2 from J, leaving 7 bases between them. Germline V lookup: CDR1 SGHNT, CDR2 YENEEA. The CDR3 has 13 amino acids.

The chain carries TRBV14 and TRBJ2-1; D may correspond to TRBD1 or TRBD2 (5 bases each). Trimming stripped 6 bases from V and 1 base from J, with 10 bases between. This CDR3 has 14 amino acids. Germline-derived CDR1 and CDR2 are SGHDN and FVKESK. The CDR3 protein is CASSSGTSYNEQFF. DNA of the CDR3: TGTGCCAGCAGTTCAGGGACGTCCTACAATGAGCAGTTCTTC.

This clone has a handful of counts. V is TRBV7-2 and J is TRBJ1-5, with D hard to call. V gave up 4 bases and J gave up 0 bases, with 10 bases separating them. Germline-derived CDR1 and CDR2 are SGHTA and FQGNSA. The CDR3 runs to 15 residues. The CDR3 bases are TGTGCCAGCAGCTGGTTGGCAGATAGCAATCAGCCCCAGCATTTT. Protein product: CASSWLADSNQPQHF.

The chain recombines TRBV6-5 with TRBJ2-1; 9 bases are a match to TRBD2. The trim removed 9 bases at V and 8 bases at J, leaving 8 bases unmatched. This CDR3 is 13 amino acids long. Germline assignment: CDR1 MNHEY and CDR2 SVGAGI. This CDR3 is CASTGTSLDEQFF. For the CDR3, the DNA is TGTGCCAGTACCGGGACTAGCTTGGATGAGCAGTTCTTC.

A few counts support this clone. V gene TRBV6-6 combines with J gene TRBJ2-5, with D perhaps matching TRBD1 or TRBD2 (6 bases each). Germline lookup yields CDR1 MNHNY and CDR2 SVGAGI (reference sequence). Trimming removed 4 bases from V and 4 bases from J, with 19 bases in between. CDR3 length equals 16 residues. The CDR3 sequence is CASSLLVGGGSETQYF. The CDR3 DNA sequence: TGTGCCAGCAGTTTATTAGTAGGAGGGGGTTCAGAGACCCAGTACTTC.

CDR3: CSAGGPGYNEQFF. CDR3 in DNA: TGCAGCGCCGGGGGGCCAGGGTACAATGAGCAGTTCTTC. The chain joins TRBV29-1 to TRBJ2-1; maybe TRBD2 (7 bases). V was shortened by 7 bases and J by 4 bases, with 14 bases between the two germline ends. Per germline, CDR1 SQVTM and CDR2 ANQGSEA. This CDR3 comprises 13 residues.

This clone was picked up a small number of times. The chain joins TRBV19 to TRBJ1-2, with a weak D call TRBD1 (5 bases). The germline gives CDR1 LNHDA, CDR2 SQIVND (reference sequence). The CDR3 spans 11 residues. The V end lost 5 bases, the J end lost 13 bases, and 14 bases lay between the germline ends. CDR3 nucleotides: TGTGCCAGTAGTCAGGCGACAGAATCCACCTTC. Its protein is CASSQATESTF.

There are a few counts of this clone. V and J are TRBV6-5 and TRBJ2-7; 8 positions match TRBD2. This CDR3 region has 14 residues. CDR1 is MNHEY and CDR2 is SVGAGI in the germline V gene. The J segment lost 6 bases and the V segment lost 2 bases, leaving 6 bases of the junction unmatched. The CDR3 sequence is CASSYGGRPSEQYF. Here the CDR3 DNA reads TGTGCCAGCAGTTACGGCGGGAGGCCCTCCGAGCAGTACTTC.

Only a few counts were recorded for this clone. The CDR3 region has the DNA TGCGCCAGCAGCTTGGCCGGGCACAGGGGAAAGGGGGCCGAGGATACGCAGTATTTT. This codes for CASSLAGHRGKGAEDTQYF. The chain uses TRBV5-1 and TRBJ2-3; 7 nucleotides agree with TRBD1. This CDR3 spans 19 amino acids. Trimming removed 0 bases from V and 6 bases from J; junction bases left unmatched: 19. CDR1 SGHRS and CDR2 YFSETQ come from the germline V gene.

This chain links TRBV9 with TRBJ1-2; D is uncertain. The V gene's germline CDR1 is SGDLS and CDR2 YYNGEE. Trimming removed 0 bases at V and 0 bases at J, with 3 bases between. There are 13 residues in the CDR3. CDR3 sequence reads: CASSVATNYGYTF. The CDR3 DNA sequence: TGTGCCAGCAGCGTAGCCACTAACTATGGCTACACCTTC. The full variable domain, its missing parts supplied by reference TRBV9 and TRBJ1-2, is DSGVTQTPKHLITATGQRVTLRCSPRSGDLSVYWYQQSLDQGLQFLIQYYNGEERAKGNILERFSAQQFPDLHSELNLSSLELGDSALYFCASSVATNYGYTFGSGTRLTVV.

The chain employs TRBV2 and TRBJ2-6; TRBD2 is a possible D gene (5 bases). This CDR3 has 15 residues. In germline, CDR1 is SNHLY, CDR2 FYNNEI. The V end was cut by 4 bases, the J end by 4 bases, with 11 bases between. The CDR3 nucleotides read TGTGCCAGCAGTGTCGAGGGCGCGGGGGCCAACGTCCTGACTTTC. Translated, it gives CASSVEGAGANVLTF.

The chain employs TRBV28 and TRBJ1-2; maybe TRBD1 (5 bases). The CDR3 runs to 14 residues. CDR1 is MDHEN, CDR2 SYDVKM, per germline. The V gene lost 3 bases and the J gene lost 5 bases, with 13 bases spanning the gap. The chain's CDR3 is CASSFLGEHYGYTF. The CDR3 nucleotides read TGTGCCAGCAGTTTTTTGGGGGAACATTATGGCTACACCTTC.

This clone occurred a few times. The chain employs TRBV19 and TRBJ2-1, with TRBD1 as a possible D gene (5 bases). The CDR3 spans 16 residues. Germline CDR1 reads LNHDA; CDR2 reads SQIVND (reference sequence). Trimming removed 4 bases from V and 0 bases from J, with 13 bases in between. The CDR3: CASSTQPGFSYNEQFF. DNA for the CDR3: TGTGCCAGTAGTACGCAACCAGGGTTCTCCTACAATGAGCAGTTCTTC.